This paragraph covers one T cell receptor beta chain sequence. Original data processing: Cell counts per sample came from amplifying reference gene primers. Clones were read by immunoSEQ multiplex PCR, and TCRdb kept only the in-frame ones, dropping some. V, J and clone size were drawn from that table, and D and trimming were deduced from the DNA. The sample has 290,000 or so clones, 80% to 95% seen once. The data were obtained in a study of blood T cell repertoires in COVID-19. Study context: Italy, Spain and the United States were the sources of the convalescent and acute COVID-19 samples.

Participants spanned ages about 18 to 90 years and resided in some 22 US areas. The specimen was PBMCs or T cells enriched from blood (not recorded which). The clonotype originates from a woman aged 25 to 39 who had recovered from COVID-19.

As DNA, the CDR3 is TGTGCCAGCAGTGCACAGGGTCGGACTGAAGCTTTCTTT. Translating gives CASSAQGRTEAFF. The chain combines TRBV2 with TRBJ1-1; a possible D gene is TRBD1 (6 bases). Germline CDR1 and CDR2: SNHLY and FYNNEI. V was pared by 4 bases and J by 5 bases, with 11 bases between. The length of the CDR3 is 13 residues.